This TCR beta chain was observed in a study of early stage breast cancer tumors. Assay: immunoSEQ multiplex PCR; the TCRdb copy retains only in-frame clones and omits some. This repertoire shows about 28,000 clones, about three fifths found once; its top ten account for approximately 8%. Notes on the study in general: Commonly generated sequences made up most enriched TCRB sequences shared between patients.

Concerning this clone: The antigen is undetermined.

Sequencing used breast tumor tissue. The TCR comes from a person between 50 and 60 years old with breast cancer.

In nucleotides, the CDR3 is TGCGCCAGCAGCTTGGGTGGACTAGCAGCCGGGGAGCTGTTTTTT. It specifies CASSLGGLAAGELFF. The gene calls are TRBV5-1 and TRBJ2-2, with 8 bases identical to TRBD2. This CDR3 is built from 15 residues. Germline V gives CDR1 SGHRS, CDR2 YFSETQ. The V and J ends lost 0 bases and 6 bases, in that order; junction bases with no gene match: 4.